The T cell receptor (beta chain) described here comes from a study of blood T cell repertoires in COVID-19. Germline V CDR1 and CDR2: SEHNR, FQNEAQ (reference sequence). The CDR3 extends over 15 amino acids. V gave up 1 base and J gave up 14 bases, with 22 bases separating them. TCRdb's copy holds only in-frame clones and misses some; the assay was immunoSEQ multiplex PCR. The sample yields some 110,000 clones, 80% to 90% seen once. Sequencing was done on a sample of peripheral blood. The clonotype comes from a man over 45 with acute or convalescent COVID-19. The chain joins TRBV7-9 to TRBJ2-3; D is possibly TRBD2 (5 bases). This chain's CDR3 is CASSLEAAAQGLWYF. The CDR3 region has the DNA TGTGCCAGCAGCTTAGAGGCAGCGGCCCAAGGGTTATGGTATTTT.